The 2 T cell receptor beta chains listed next were all sequenced from one sample in a study of OX40 agonist ivuxolimab in advanced cancers. Assay used: immunoSEQ multiplex PCR; TCRdb lists only in-frame clones, some missing. The table records some 62,000 clones, 85% of them present only once. Sequenced material: CD4+ or CD8+ T cells sorted from blood, taken in a trial of the OX40 agonist ivuxolimab. The receptors originated from an adult with an advanced solid tumor such as melanoma, head and neck, liver or kidney cancer.

V is TRBV4-3 and J is TRBJ2-5, with a possible D match to TRBD1 (6 bases). The DNA end is more similar to TRBJ2-7, so the J call may be wrong. Per the germline V gene, CDR1 is LGHNA and CDR2 is YSLEER. The CDR3 spans 13 residues. CDR3 in DNA: TGCGCCAGCAGCCAGGTTACAGGGAACGAGCAGTACTTC. As protein: CASSQVTGNEQYF.

This clone was recorded a few times. The chain combines TRBV7-9 with TRBJ2-7; 9 bases line up with TRBD2. The J segment lost 0 bases and the V segment lost 5 bases, leaving 8 bases of the junction unmatched. The CDR3 is made up of 16 amino acids. The V gene's germline CDR1 is SEHNR and CDR2 FQNEAQ (reference sequence). Here the CDR3 reads CASSKVAGELSYEQYF. CDR3 in DNA: TGTGCCAGCAGCAAAGTAGCGGGAGAACTCTCCTACGAGCAGTACTTC.